Listed below are T cell receptor beta chains from one sample, sequenced in a study of blood T cell repertoires in COVID-19. Only in-frame clones appear in the TCRdb table, and some are missing; sequencing was by immunoSEQ multiplex PCR. The sample carries 300,000 to 350,000 clones, roughly 90% recorded once. Input material: PBMCs or T cells enriched from blood (not recorded which). The receptors shown here come from a woman between 25 and 40 years old who had recovered from COVID-19. Both conserved end residues are part of each CDR3. D genes are given only for firm matches. The size field is filled for only some rows; it gives once, few, many or a size class.

clone_size j_call d_call v_call cdr3_nt cdr3_aa
- TRBJ1-5 - TRBV2 TGTGCCAGCAGTGAAGCGCTAGAGGATCAGCCCCAGCATTTT CASSEALEDQPQHF
- TRBJ1-2 - TRBV5-5 TGTGCCAGCAGCTTGGCCGACACTTTCTATGGCTACACCTTC CASSLADTFYGYTF
- TRBJ1-2 TRBD1 TRBV11-2 TGTGCCAGCAGCTTAGATTCGGGACAGCGTGGAAGGGGCTACACCTTC CASSLDSGQRGRGYTF
- TRBJ1-2 TRBD1 TRBV24-1 TGTGCCACCAGTGACTCTAGGACAGGGGATTTAAATGGCTACACCTTC CATSDSRTGDLNGYTF
- TRBJ1-6 TRBD1 TRBV30 TGTGCCTGGAGTGCCCGGGACAGCTCCTATAATTCACCCCTCCACTTT CAWSARDSSYNSPLHF
once TRBJ2-5 TRBD2 TRBV19 TGTGCCAGTAGTATTGTGGCTAGCGGGGCCAAGCGGGAGACCCAGTACTTC CASSIVASGAKRETQYF
many TRBJ1-1 - TRBV19 TGTGCCAGTCAAGGAACGCGGGATATTGTCACTGAAGCTTTCTTT CASQGTRDIVTEAFF
- TRBJ2-1 TRBD2 TRBV5-1 TGCGCCAGCAGCCGGCTCGGGGGGTCTCAGGATGAGCAGTTCTTC CASSRLGGSQDEQFF
once TRBJ1-1 - TRBV7-9 TGTGCCAGCAGCTTAGCGGGAGTGAACACTGAAGCTTTCTTT CASSLAGVNTEAFF
- TRBJ1-2 TRBD1 TRBV18 TGTGCCAGCTCACCCGGGACAGGCAAAGCTAACTATGGCTACACCTTC CASSPGTGKANYGYTF
- TRBJ1-4 TRBD1 TRBV19 TGTGCCAGTAGACCGGGACAGGCAACTAATGAAAAACTGTTTTTT CASRPGQATNEKLFF
- TRBJ1-2 - TRBV11-2 TGTGCCAGCAGCTTATCCGGGACACGGAGTCAGGTTGGCTACACCTTC CASSLSGTRSQVGYTF
once TRBJ1-2 - TRBV5-1 TGCGCCAGCAGCTTGGGGTGGGGAGCCTATGGCTACACCTTC CASSLGWGAYGYTF
- TRBJ1-6 TRBD1 TRBV30 TGTGCCTGGTATCCGGGACAGGGCAATTCACCCCTCCACTTT CAWYPGQGNSPLHF
once TRBJ2-3 - TRBV7-2 TGTGCCAGCAGCTTAACGGGCGACTATAGCACAGATACGCAGTATTTT CASSLTGDYSTDTQYF
- TRBJ1-1 TRBD1 TRBV3-1/TRBV3-2 TGTGCCAGCAGCCAAGCGACAGGGGAGATCACTGAAGCTTTCTTT CASSQATGEITEAFF
- TRBJ1-3 - TRBV6-1 TGTGCCAGCAGTGTGAGGAGGGCAGGGTCAGGCTCTGGAAACACCATATATTTT CASSVRRAGSGSGNTIYF
- TRBJ1-2 - TRBV4-3 TGCGCCAGCAGCCAAGAAGAACAGGGCCTCTATGGCTACACCTTC CASSQEEQGLYGYTF
- TRBJ1-5 - TRBV18 TGTGCCAGCTCAGAGGGTACAAGCAATCAGCCCCAGCATTTT CASSEGTSNQPQHF
- TRBJ1-4 - TRBV21-1 TGTGCCAGCAGCAAAGGTGAGAGCCTTAATGAAAAACTGTTTTTT CASSKGESLNEKLFF
- TRBJ2-6 TRBD1 TRBV24-1 TGTGCCACCAGTGATTATGGGACAGACTCTGGGGCCAACGTCCTGACTTTC CATSDYGTDSGANVLTF
- TRBJ1-1 - TRBV5-8 TGTGCCAGCAGCTTGGGGTCAGGGGACACTGAAGCTTTCTTT CASSLGSGDTEAFF
- TRBJ1-4 TRBD1 TRBV29-1 TGCAGCGTTAGGACAGGACTTTTT CSVRTGLF
- TRBJ1-4 TRBD1 TRBV28 TGTGCCAGCACCCAGGGGGTTGCGGGGGAAAAACTGTTTTTT CASTQGVAGEKLFF
- TRBJ2-7 TRBD1 TRBV9 TGTGCCAGCAGCCCGCGGGACAGGGGATACGAGCAGTACTTC CASSPRDRGYEQYF
- TRBJ1-1 - TRBV11-2 TGTGCCAGCAGCCTAGAAACTGGCGGCACTGAAGCTTTCTTT CASSLETGGTEAFF
- TRBJ1-2 - TRBV4-1 TGCGCCAGCAGCCAAGATTCGCTCCGGACAGTTTCCCTTAACTATGGCTACACCTTC CASSQDSLRTVSLNYGYTF
- TRBJ2-1 TRBD2 TRBV2 TGTGCCAGCAGTGAAGACCTAGCGGGGCACAATGAGCAGTTCTTC CASSEDLAGHNEQFF
- TRBJ2-3 - TRBV19 TGTGCCAGTAGCCCCGGTCCGTCCGGCACAGATACGCAGTATTTT CASSPGPSGTDTQYF
- TRBJ2-1 TRBD2 TRBV10-1 TGCGCCAGCAGTCAAAAACCGGGACTAGCGGGGGCGGACAATGAGCAGTTCTTC CASSQKPGLAGADNEQFF
- TRBJ2-7 TRBD1 TRBV6-2/TRBV6-3 TGTGCCAGCAGTCGACAGGGCGAGCAGTACTTC CASSRQGEQYF
- TRBJ1-3 - TRBV3-1/TRBV3-2 TGTGCCAGCAGCCGGCGACTTAGGGGGGGACTTGGAAACACCATATATTTT CASSRRLRGGLGNTIYF
- TRBJ1-1 TRBD1 TRBV18 TGTGCCAGCTCACTAGACAGGGGAAGGGTGAGCACTGAAGCTTTCTTT CASSLDRGRVSTEAFF
- TRBJ1-6 - TRBV5-8 TGTGCCAGCAGCTTGGTTGGTAAGGGGTATAATTCACCCCTCCACTTT CASSLVGKGYNSPLHF
- TRBJ1-5 - TRBV5-8 TGTGCCAGCAGCCAGGATTGGGATCAGCCCCAGCATTTT CASSQDWDQPQHF
- TRBJ2-3 TRBD1 TRBV6-6 TGTGCCAGCAGCTATACACCGGGACAGGGAACAGATACGCAGTATTTT CASSYTPGQGTDTQYF
- TRBJ1-5 - TRBV28 TGTGCCAGCAGTTTAAAATTCGGGGTAAATCAGCCCCAGCATTTT CASSLKFGVNQPQHF